This T cell receptor (beta chain) was sequenced for a study of T cells expressing NK-cell markers. Background on the study: Sequencing of TCR beta repertoires drew on sorted CD3+CD56+NKG2C+, CD3+CD56+NKG2C- and CD3+CD56-NKG2C+ T cells. Overall study results and limits: Whether expanded NKG2C+ T cell clones were HCMV-specific remained unclear. Dominant NKG2C+ clonotypes in about six donors made up about 1.0-8% of CD8+ T cells.

Generation of TCR beta cDNA was performed by 5'RACE template switching incorporating UMIs. TCRdb re-called the 5' RACE reads and shows each CDR3 protein once, DNA omitted. Its table lists over 100,000 distinct CDR3 sequences. A remark on this clonotype: What it binds is not known.

Germline CDR1 MGHDK, CDR2 SYGVNS. The CDR3 has 17 amino acids. This chain connects TRBV25-1 to TRBJ2-1; the D gene TCRdb calls, TRBD2, cannot be checked with no DNA. The TCR comes from a woman aged 18 to 75 in good health. The sequencing sample was made of blood T cells: a sorted CD56 or NKG2C T cell subset, CD4+ or CD8+ T cells, or bulk PBMC T cells (not recorded which). The CDR3 spells CASSLSISGRGLNEQFF.